Reported below is one T cell receptor beta chain. This sample was taken from a study of blood T cell repertoires in COVID-19. Trimming shortened V by 5 bases and J by 3 bases, and 13 bases separated the two germline ends. The CDR3 loop spans 14 amino acids. Looked up from germline, CDR1 is SEHNR and CDR2 is FQNEAQ (reference sequence). Using immunoSEQ multiplex PCR, the repertoire was profiled, and TCRdb retains in-frame clones only, with some absent. The sample holds 200,000 to 250,000 clones; around 91% are singletons and the top ten take approximately 15%. This chain connects TRBV7-9 to TRBJ1-2; no clear D. The receptor was derived from a man aged 25-40 years who had been exposed to COVID-19. The specimen was PBMCs or T cells enriched from blood (not recorded which). The DNA of the CDR3 is TGTGCCAGCAGCGCGACAAGTTTTGACTATGGCTACACCTTC. This codes for CASSATSFDYGYTF.